The 25 T cell receptor beta chains presented below share a single source sample, sequenced in a study of PD-1 blockade in classical Hodgkin lymphoma. Here immunoSEQ multiplex PCR was the method, and the copy in TCRdb shows in-frame clones only, minus some. The sample lists more than 95,000 clones, about 92% occurring once. As for time point: cycle 4 day 1 (C4D1), after 5 to 7 weeks of nivolumab. Every one of the patients relapsed after autologous stem cell transplantation (brentuximab vedotin exposure was variable). This material consisted of peripheral blood mononuclear cells (PBMCs), taken before the fourth cycle of nivolumab. These receptors were taken from a human donor with classical Hodgkin lymphoma.

V gene TRBV2 combines with J gene TRBJ1-3, with D maybe TRBD1 (6 bases). This CDR3 spans 15 amino acids. The germline gives CDR1 SNHLY, CDR2 FYNNEI. Trimming took off 5 bases at V and 8 bases at J, with 19 bases between the two ends. The CDR3 nucleotides read TGTGCCAGCAGTCAGTACAGGGACGTCAGGGACACCATATATTTT. Translated: CASSQYRDVRDTIYF.

This chain uses TRBV27 with TRBJ1-2; D call uncertain. This CDR3 is 13 amino acids long. Germline V CDR1 and CDR2: MNHEY, SMNVEV (reference sequence). V gave up 6 bases and J gave up 3 bases, with 11 bases separating them. For the CDR3, the DNA is TGTGCCAGCAGCCCCGGCAGAGACTATGGCTACACCTTC. It specifies CASSPGRDYGYTF.

This clone occurred a few times. The chain uses TRBV2 and TRBJ1-2, with D uncertain. This CDR3 has 12 residues. CDR1 is SNHLY, CDR2 FYNNEI, per germline. V dropped 6 bases and J dropped 4 bases, with 9 bases sitting between them. This chain's CDR3 is CASSRGGYGYTF. The DNA for the CDR3 is TGTGCCAGCAGCCGGGGAGGCTATGGCTACACCTTC. The full variable domain, in which reference TRBV2 and TRBJ1-2 provide the parts outside the CDR3, is EPEVTQTPSHQVTQMGQEVILRCVPISNHLYFYWYRQILGQKVEFLVSFYNNEISEKSEIFDDQFSVERPDGSNFTLKIRSTKLEDSAMYFCASSRGGYGYTFGSGTRLTVV.

CDR3 sequence reads: CASSLVAKGWETQYF. CDR3 nucleotide sequence: TGTGCCAGCAGCTTAGTGGCTAAGGGATGGGAGACCCAGTACTTC. V is TRBV7-2 and J is TRBJ2-5; D unresolved. This CDR3 contains 15 residues. The ends were cut back, 1 base at V and 5 bases at J, with 14 bases in the middle. Germline CDR1 SGHTA, CDR2 FQGNSA.

This clone has a single count. V is TRBV5-5 and J is TRBJ2-5; the match to TRBD1 covers 8 bases. Germline V lookup: CDR1 SGHKS, CDR2 YYEKEE (reference sequence). This CDR3 has 15 residues. V dropped 4 bases and J dropped 0; count of bases not matched to a gene: 5. CDR3 region: CASSPRQGHQETQYF. DNA for the CDR3: TGTGCCAGCAGCCCCCGACAGGGGCACCAAGAGACCCAGTACTTC.

The chain joins TRBV4-1 to TRBJ2-1; TRBD2 agrees at 11 bases. Germline CDR1 reads MGHRA; CDR2 reads YSYEKL. Trimming removed 8 bases from V and 2 bases from J; junction bases left unmatched: 5. CDR3 length: 15 residues. Written as DNA, the CDR3 is TGCGCCAGCCGGACACTAGCGGGAGCCTACAATGAGCAGTTCTTC. Protein: CASRTLAGAYNEQFF.

The gene calls are TRBV5-5 and TRBJ2-7; D possibly corresponds to TRBD1 (6 bases). The V end was cut by 0 bases, the J end by 5 bases, with 15 bases between. The germline V gene has CDR1 SGHKS and CDR2 YYEKEE (reference sequence). This CDR3 has 15 amino acids. The CDR3 protein is CASSLVQGIRHEQYF. As DNA, the CDR3 is TGTGCCAGCAGCTTGGTACAGGGTATCAGGCACGAGCAGTACTTC. The full variable domain, its missing parts supplied by reference TRBV5-5 and TRBJ2-7, is DAGVTQSPTHLIKTRGQQVTLRCSPISGHKSVSWYQQVLGQGPQFIFQYYEKEERGRGNFPDRFSARQFPNYSSELNVNALLLGDSALYLCASSLVQGIRHEQYFGPGTRLTVT.

This chain links TRBV4-1 with TRBJ2-2; D could derive from TRBD1 or TRBD2 (5 bases each). The CDR3 runs 18 residues. CDR1 is MGHRA and CDR2 is YSYEKL in the germline V gene. Trimming removed 0 bases at V and 5 bases at J, with 19 bases between. CDR3 protein: CASSQERDRYRPTGELFF. As DNA, the CDR3 is TGCGCCAGCAGCCAAGAACGGGACCGATATCGGCCAACCGGGGAGCTGTTTTTT.

V is TRBV6-1 and J is TRBJ2-7; 7 bases align to TRBD1. CDR1 is MNHNS, CDR2 SASEGT, per germline. The V gene end was trimmed by 5 bases and the J gene end by 7 bases; junction bases not matched to a gene: 11. The length of the CDR3 is 14 residues. CDR3 DNA: TGTGCCAGCAGTACTCGAGGACAGGCTGGTGAGCAGTACTTC. Its translation: CASSTRGQAGEQYF.

The chain uses TRBV5-1 and TRBJ1-1; D unresolved. Germline V CDR1 and CDR2: SGHRS, YFSETQ. V was clipped by 1 base and J by 0 bases, with 7 bases between them. The CDR3 extends over 14 amino acids. The CDR3 protein is CASSLIILNTEAFF. The CDR3 DNA reads TGCGCCAGCAGCTTGATTATCCTGAACACTGAAGCTTTCTTT.

The V call is TRBV6-5, the J call TRBJ2-3, with D tentatively TRBD1 (6 bases). The CDR3 is made up of 13 amino acids. V lost 4 bases and J lost 6, with 11 bases in between. CDR1 MNHEY and CDR2 SVGAGI come from the germline V gene. This CDR3 is CASSLAQGDTQYF. CDR3 bases: TGTGCCAGCAGTTTGGCGCAGGGGGATACGCAGTATTTT.

This clone occurred once. An end of the junction does not agree with germline; a read error may underlie this. This chain connects TRBV30 to TRBJ1-6; TRBD1 aligns across 8 bases. Germline CDR1 reads GTSNPN; CDR2 reads SVGIG (reference sequence). The CDR3 runs 15 residues. This CDR3 is CAWIAGQGYSSPLHF. The CDR3 region has the DNA TGTGCCTGGATAGCTGGACAGGGTTATAGTTCACCCCTCCACTTT.

The rearrangement joins TRBV5-4 to TRBJ1-2, with a tentative D call TRBD1 (5 bases). Trimming took off 5 bases at V and 4 bases at J, with 15 bases between the two ends. The CDR3 length is 14 residues. Germline lookup yields CDR1 SGHNT and CDR2 YYREEE (reference sequence). The CDR3 DNA reads TGTGCCAGCAGTGATCAGGGTAGGACCTATGGCTACACCTTC. Translation gives CASSDQGRTYGYTF.

This chain uses TRBV27 with TRBJ2-3; 14 nucleotides align to TRBD2. The CDR3 consists of 17 residues. J was trimmed by 4 bases and V by 5 bases; bases with no gene match: 8. Looked up from germline, CDR1 is MNHEY and CDR2 is SMNVEV (reference sequence). This CDR3 is CASSDESGLAGADTQYF. CDR3 DNA: TGTGCCAGCAGTGACGAATCGGGACTAGCGGGAGCAGATACGCAGTATTTT.

The chain carries TRBV7-2 and TRBJ2-2; no reliable D call. Germline loops: CDR1 SGHTA, CDR2 FQGNSA. V lost 5 bases and J 9 bases, leaving 10 bases between the germline ends. The CDR3 runs to 12 residues. The CDR3 here is CASSGTIRELFF. In DNA form, the CDR3 reads TGTGCCAGCAGCGGCACAATTCGGGAGCTGTTTTTT. The full variable domain, its missing parts supplied by reference TRBV7-2 and TRBJ2-2, is GAGVSQSPSNKVTEKGKDVELRCDPISGHTALYWYRQSLGQGLEFLIYFQGNSAPDKSGLPSDRFSAERTGGSVSTLTIQRTQQEDSAVYLCASSGTIRELFFGEGSRLTVL.

The rearrangement links TRBV4-2 to TRBJ2-1; D not certain. V dropped 3 bases and J dropped 4 bases, with 13 bases sitting between them. The CDR3 extends over 15 amino acids. CDR1 and CDR2 (germline): LGHNA, YNFKEQ. In DNA, the CDR3 is TGTGCCAGCAGCCAGGAACGGGCAGGTTACAATGAGCAGTTCTTC. It codes for CASSQERAGYNEQFF.

V gene TRBV4-3 combines with J gene TRBJ1-5, with a weak D call TRBD1 (5 bases). Trimming stripped 1 base from V and 5 bases from J, with 18 bases between. Germline V gene data show CDR1 as LGHNA and CDR2 as YSLEER. This CDR3 contains 17 residues. As DNA, the CDR3 is TGCGCCAGCAGCCAAGGCCTTTCAGGGACGGCGGATCAGCCCCAGCATTTT. This translates into CASSQGLSGTADQPQHF.

This chain joins TRBV5-1 and TRBJ1-4, with D tentatively TRBD1 (6 bases). Trimming removed 4 bases at V and 0 bases at J, with 13 bases between. Germline-derived CDR1 and CDR2 are SGHRS and YFSETQ. This CDR3 region has 16 residues. CDR3 bases: TGCGCCAGCAGCCGTACAGGGCTTTCAACTAATGAAAAACTGTTTTTT. The encoded protein is CASSRTGLSTNEKLFF.

The chain combines TRBV6-1 with TRBJ1-2; TRBD1 might be the D (5 bases). The germline V and J ends were trimmed by 3 bases and 4 bases, with 12 bases remaining between them. From germline, CDR1 is MNHNS and CDR2 SASEGT. The CDR3 spans 14 residues. The CDR3 DNA is TGTGCCAGCAGTGAGCACGCAGGGACCTATGGCTACACCTTC. This codes for CASSEHAGTYGYTF.

The chain links TRBV12-5 to TRBJ1-1, with 10 bases fitting TRBD1. Germline CDR1 is LGHNT and CDR2 is FRNRAP. Trimming removed 3 bases from V and 2 bases from J; junction bases left unmatched: 9. The CDR3 runs 17 residues. CDR3 in DNA: TGTGCTAGTGGTTTATCTCCGGGACAGGGGCTAAACACTGAAGCTTTCTTT. This sequence encodes CASGLSPGQGLNTEAFF. Supplemented by reference TRBV12-5 and TRBJ1-1, the full variable domain reads DARVTQTPRHKVTEMGQEVTMRCQPILGHNTVFWYRQTMMQGLELLAYFRNRAPLDDSGMPKDRFSAEMPDATLATLKIQPSEPRDSAVYFCASGLSPGQGLNTEAFFGQGTRLTVV.

This rearrangement joins TRBV27 to TRBJ2-3; 7 bases are shared with TRBD2. This CDR3 is 17 amino acids long. V was pared by 6 bases and J by 0 bases, with 12 bases of the junction left unmatched. Per the germline V gene, CDR1 is MNHEY and CDR2 is SMNVEV (reference sequence). CDR3 sequence (DNA): TGTGCCAGCAGCACACGTTATAGCGGGTCCAGCACAGATACGCAGTATTTT. Encoded protein: CASSTRYSGSSTDTQYF.

The chain links TRBV4-2 to TRBJ1-3; the D is unclear. Per germline, CDR1 LGHNA and CDR2 YNFKEQ. V lost 4 bases, J lost 0 bases, and 7 bases lay in between. The length of the CDR3 is 14 residues. CDR3 nucleotide sequence: TGTGCCAGCAGCCCCGGACGCTCTGGAAACACCATATATTTT. Encoded protein: CASSPGRSGNTIYF.

In its sample, this clone was seen once. J is TRBJ2-7 and V is TRBV18, with D perhaps given as TRBD1 or TRBD2 (5 bases each). V dropped 3 bases and J dropped 3 bases, with 12 bases sitting between them. Germline-derived CDR1 and CDR2 are KGHSH and LQKENI. The CDR3 runs to 14 residues. In nucleotides, the CDR3 is TGTGCCAGCTCACCTCGGGACGCCCACTACGAGCAGTACTTC. It codes for CASSPRDAHYEQYF.

V usage is TRBV14 and J usage is TRBJ2-3; D is uncertain. V shed 11 bases and J shed 4 bases, with 25 bases lying between them. This CDR3 has 16 residues. CDR1 is SGHDN and CDR2 is FVKESK in the germline V gene. Here the CDR3 reads CASTKDVLLSADTQYF. The CDR3 DNA reads TGTGCCTCGACCAAGGATGTGCTTTTATCGGCAGATACGCAGTATTTT.

The CDR3 DNA follows: TGTGCCAGTAGTATTCGGGGAGGTAGCAATCAGCCCCAGCATTTT. It is translated as CASSIRGGSNQPQHF. The rearrangement uses TRBV19 and TRBJ1-5; D is unclear. Germline CDR1 LNHDA, CDR2 SQIVND (reference sequence). CDR3 length: 15 residues. The V end lost 3 bases, the J end lost 0 bases, and 9 bases lay between the germline ends.